What follows is one T cell receptor beta chain and its context. This clonotype was recorded a few times. The antigen it recognizes is unknown. One base away there is no much larger clone; base qualities are not given. The data stem from a study of T cells in Graves' hyperthyroidism and ophthalmopathy (dated by TCRdb to between 2017 and 2020). Broadly, across the study: Peripheral blood was collected at initial diagnosis, before any treatment. Prospective prediction of ophthalmopathy was tested in an independent validation cohort of fewer than 20 hyperthyroidism patients and some 17 patients who later progressed to ophthalmopathy. To identify distinguishing TCR V-J signatures, a discovery cohort of 95 to 100 patients was used, comprising some 45 with Graves' ophthalmopathy and under 60 with stable Graves' hyperthyroidism. In addition, the study compared T-cell repertoires in thyroid tissue and in blood from five or six Graves' hyperthyroidism patients. TCR Vbeta CDR3 sequencing of some 140 peripheral blood samples (43 ophthalmopathy, 75 or so hyperthyroidism and around 17 progressor patients) is reported in the paper. After blood sampling, hyperthyroidism patients were treated with methimazole at a starting dose of 30 mg daily, and ophthalmopathy patients were treated with high-dose intravenous methylprednisolone. The 100 or so discovery patients were randomly split 7:3 into training and test sets.

The germline V gene (reference sequence) sets CDR1 to GTSNPN and CDR2 to SVGIG. V sheds 3 bases and J sheds 0 bases, leaving 18 bases between their ends. From its cysteine to its phenylalanine, the CDR3 spans 18 amino acids. Only the CDR3 part of the read is kept: 54 bases, read in frame from the first base. Here is what the overall study found, with its caveats: In validation, the model predicted progression to ophthalmopathy a median of around 6.5 months before onset, with over 55% sensitivity and roughly 72% specificity. Sample size was not statistically predetermined, and investigators were not blinded to group allocation. Most expanded thyroid clonotypes (frequency above 0.001) were also found in blood, which suggests that blood repertoires may mirror thyroid immune responses. In cross-validation, a model built on a 13 V-J signature told ophthalmopathy apart from stable hyperthyroidism with 85% to 90% sensitivity and around 81% specificity, and in testing the same model reached 80%/75%.

In the ophthalmopathy patients, disease was moderately to severely active, with a Clinical Activity Score of 3 or more, a NOSPECS grade of 4 or more, and a duration of less than 3 months. Patients with uncontrolled infections, other autoimmune diseases, pregnancy or lactation were excluded. Clinical symptoms, serum thyroxine and TRAb, thyroid ultrasound, and orbital computed tomography formed the basis for the diagnoses. PBMCs were separated from roughly 9.6 ml of fresh peripheral blood using Ficoll-Paque density gradient centrifugation. Total RNA was extracted with Trizol reagent, and quality was checked on an Agilent 2100 Bioanalyzer. Amplification of TCR beta CDR3 regions was carried out from RNA transcripts. The TCR CDR3 was subjected to a first round of RT-PCR using the HTBI primer set and the Qiagen OneStep RT-PCR kit. A second multiplex PCR round built the libraries, followed by size selection and purification. The libraries were sequenced on an Illumina HiSeq2000 using paired-end 100 bp reads. For the original study's pipeline: Raw data were processed with SOAPnuke, discarding reads with adapters, uncalled bases, mean Phred below 15, or no exact constant-primer or identifier match. High-quality paired reads were merged using COPE v1.2.5, and each unique nucleotide sequence was defined as a clonotype. MiTCR v1.1 was used to align the clonotypes against IMGT TRBV, TRBD and TRBJ reference segments. The analysis included only V-J combinations with a frequency above 0.0001, which together covered around 99% of the repertoires. The TCS score was defined as F50 (clonal expansion) divided by E x V (chaos), with BLOSUM62-based TCRdist calculated between CDR3 peptides within each V-J. Welch's t-statistics and random forest reduced just over 500 V-J features to 13, which were used in a naive Bayes classifier (R e1071). The public reads were reanalyzed by TCRdb: fastp trimming at Q25, MiXCR alignment, in-frame beta chains only. Entries are consolidated by CDR3 protein sequence, retaining the most common genes and DNA. TCRdb, not the original authors, processed these V and J calls. This sample gives 640,000 or so distinct CDR3 sequences in total; 12% to 15% of them show up just once. The ten largest account for roughly 7% of the sample.

The TCR originated in a woman aged 18-35 years with Graves' ophthalmopathy. The chain employs TRBV30 and TRBJ2-6; TRBD2 is perhaps the D gene, given 6 matching bases. Sequencing used blood. The bases are TGTGCCTGGAGGGAAGGAGGGTCACGGGGCTCTGGGGCCAACGTCCTGACTTTC. Its amino acids are CAWREGGSRGSGANVLTF.